This TCR beta chain came from a study of OX40 agonist ivuxolimab in advanced cancers. Study background: Every 2 weeks, patients received ivuxolimab intravenously, dosed at 0.01 to 10 mg/kg.

V was clipped by 4 bases and J by 3 bases; unmatched bases: 11. CDR3 size: 16 residues. Germline CDR1 SGDLS, CDR2 YYNGEE. The method was immunoSEQ multiplex PCR; TCRdb's version includes in-frame clones alone and lacks a portion of them. Here the sample spans roughly 74,000 clones, approximately 87% being singletons. The input for sequencing was CD4+ or CD8+ T cells sorted from blood, taken in a trial of the OX40 agonist ivuxolimab. This receptor was identified in an adult with an advanced solid tumor such as melanoma, head and neck, liver or kidney cancer. This chain uses TRBV9 with TRBJ1-2; TRBD1 aligns across 8 bases. CDR3: CASSPSTGANDYGYTF. DNA of the CDR3: TGTGCCAGCAGCCCTTCGACAGGGGCCAACGACTATGGCTACACCTTC.